This T cell receptor beta chain was profiled in a study of blood T cell repertoires in COVID-19. Study-level background: There were acute and convalescent COVID-19 samples, and they came from the United States, Italy and Spain.

V lost 5 bases and J 1 base, leaving 18 bases between the germline ends. Looked up from germline, CDR1 is SGHVS and CDR2 is FNYEAQ. There are 17 residues in the CDR3. Profiled with immunoSEQ multiplex PCR; TCRdb holds only in-frame clones, not every one. The sample holds 300,000 to 400,000 clones, about 90% seen once. The chain combines TRBV7-6 with TRBJ2-1, with D tentatively TRBD2 (7 bases). The source is a young woman who had recovered from COVID-19. Sequencing used peripheral blood. The CDR3 spells CASSLDSRGGSYNEQFF. The CDR3 DNA reads as TGTGCCAGCAGCCTCGACTCAAGGGGGGGATCCTACAATGAGCAGTTCTTC.